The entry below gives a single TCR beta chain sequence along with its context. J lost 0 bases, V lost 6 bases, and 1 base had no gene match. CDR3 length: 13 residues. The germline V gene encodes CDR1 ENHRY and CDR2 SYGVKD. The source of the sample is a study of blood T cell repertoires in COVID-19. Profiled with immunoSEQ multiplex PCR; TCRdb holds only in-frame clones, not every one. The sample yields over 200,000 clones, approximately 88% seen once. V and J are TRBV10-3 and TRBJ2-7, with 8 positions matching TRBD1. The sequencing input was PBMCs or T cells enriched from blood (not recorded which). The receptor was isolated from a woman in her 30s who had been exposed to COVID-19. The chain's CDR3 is CAIRQGDSYEQYF. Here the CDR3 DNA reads TGTGCCATCAGACAGGGGGACTCCTACGAGCAGTACTTC.